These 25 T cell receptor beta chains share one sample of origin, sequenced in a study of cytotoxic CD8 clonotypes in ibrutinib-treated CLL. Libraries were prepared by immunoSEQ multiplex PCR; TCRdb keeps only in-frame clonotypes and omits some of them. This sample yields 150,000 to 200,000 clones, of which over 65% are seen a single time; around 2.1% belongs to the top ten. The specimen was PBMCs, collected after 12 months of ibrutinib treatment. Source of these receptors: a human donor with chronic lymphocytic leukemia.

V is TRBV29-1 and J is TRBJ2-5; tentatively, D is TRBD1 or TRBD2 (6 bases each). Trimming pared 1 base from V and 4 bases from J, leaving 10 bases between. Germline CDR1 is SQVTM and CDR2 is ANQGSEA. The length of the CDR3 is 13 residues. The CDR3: CSVEVGGGETQYF. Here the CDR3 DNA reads TGCAGCGTTGAAGTTGGAGGGGGAGAGACCCAGTACTTC.

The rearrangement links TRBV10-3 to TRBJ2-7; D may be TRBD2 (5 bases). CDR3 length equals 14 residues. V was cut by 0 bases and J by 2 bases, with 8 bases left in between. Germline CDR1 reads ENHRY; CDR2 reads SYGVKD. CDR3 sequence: CAISESLATYEQYF. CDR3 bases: TGTGCCATCAGTGAGTCCCTAGCTACCTACGAGCAGTACTTC.

The CDR3 coding sequence is TGTGCCAGCAGCGTAGGTTTCGGGGGGACCAATCAGCCCCAGCATTTT. Its protein is CASSVGFGGTNQPQHF. The J gene is TRBJ1-5, the V gene TRBV9; possible D gene TRBD1, 5 bases. The CDR3 sequence is 16 residues long. V was cut by 0 bases and J by 3 bases, with 13 bases left in between. Germline values: CDR1 SGDLS, CDR2 YYNGEE.

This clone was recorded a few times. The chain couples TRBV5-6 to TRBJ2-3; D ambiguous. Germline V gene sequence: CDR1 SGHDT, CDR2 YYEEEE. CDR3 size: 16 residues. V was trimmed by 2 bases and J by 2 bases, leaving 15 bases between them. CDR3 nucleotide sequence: TGTGCCAGCAGCTTAGGGTTGTGGGGAAACACAGATACGCAGTATTTT. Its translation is CASSLGLWGNTDTQYF.

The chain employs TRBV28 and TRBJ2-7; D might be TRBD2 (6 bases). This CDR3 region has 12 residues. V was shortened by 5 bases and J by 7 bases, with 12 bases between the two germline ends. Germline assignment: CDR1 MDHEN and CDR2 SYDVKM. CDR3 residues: CASSVGGREQYF. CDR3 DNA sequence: TGTGCCAGCAGTGTAGGAGGGCGGGAGCAGTACTTC.

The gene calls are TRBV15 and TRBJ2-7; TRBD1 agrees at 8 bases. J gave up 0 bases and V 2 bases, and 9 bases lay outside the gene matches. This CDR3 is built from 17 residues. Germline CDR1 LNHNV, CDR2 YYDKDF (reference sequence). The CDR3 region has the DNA TGTGCCACCAGCAGACTTGGCGGACAGGGATTCTCCTACGAGCAGTACTTC. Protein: CATSRLGGQGFSYEQYF.

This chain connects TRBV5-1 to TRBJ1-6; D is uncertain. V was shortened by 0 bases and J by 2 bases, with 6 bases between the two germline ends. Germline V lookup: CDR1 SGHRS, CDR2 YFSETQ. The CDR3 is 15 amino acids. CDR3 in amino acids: CASSLDQPYNSPLHF. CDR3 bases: TGCGCCAGCAGCTTGGATCAGCCCTATAATTCACCCCTCCACTTT.

The CDR3 is CASKQGGEKLFF. The DNA for the CDR3 is TGCGCCAGCAAACAGGGTGGTGAAAAACTGTTTTTT. The J gene is TRBJ1-4, the V gene TRBV5-1; possibly TRBD1 for D (6 bases). Germline assignment: CDR1 SGHRS and CDR2 YFSETQ. V lost 6 bases and J lost 7, with 10 bases in between. This CDR3 contains 12 residues.

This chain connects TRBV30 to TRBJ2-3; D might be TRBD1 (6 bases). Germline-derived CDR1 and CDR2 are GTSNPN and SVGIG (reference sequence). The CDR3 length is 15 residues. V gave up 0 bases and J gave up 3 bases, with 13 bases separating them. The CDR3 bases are TGTGCCTGGAGTGTAGCGCAGGGGCGGACAGATACGCAGTATTTT. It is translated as CAWSVAQGRTDTQYF.

CDR3 in amino acids: CASSPGQSTEAFF. The CDR3 nucleotides are TGTGCCAGCAGCCCCGGACAGAGCACTGAAGCTTTCTTT. The chain carries TRBV7-9 and TRBJ1-1, with D possibly TRBD1 on 6 matching bases. V was trimmed by 5 bases and J by 4 bases, leaving 11 bases between them. Germline CDR1 reads SEHNR; CDR2 reads FQNEAQ (reference sequence). CDR3 length equals 13 residues.

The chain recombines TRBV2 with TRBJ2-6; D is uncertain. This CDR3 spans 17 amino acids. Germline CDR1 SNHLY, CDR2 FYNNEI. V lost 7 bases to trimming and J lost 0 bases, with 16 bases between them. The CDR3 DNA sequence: TGTGCCAGCAATCCATTGGGATGGAGCTCTGGGGCCAACGTCCTGACTTTC. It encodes CASNPLGWSSGANVLTF.

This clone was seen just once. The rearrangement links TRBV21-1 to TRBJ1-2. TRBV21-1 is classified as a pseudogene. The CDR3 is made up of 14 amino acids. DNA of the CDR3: TGTGCCAGCAGCAAAGCGCGGAAAGGCTATGGCTACACCTTC. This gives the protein CASSKARKGYGYTF.

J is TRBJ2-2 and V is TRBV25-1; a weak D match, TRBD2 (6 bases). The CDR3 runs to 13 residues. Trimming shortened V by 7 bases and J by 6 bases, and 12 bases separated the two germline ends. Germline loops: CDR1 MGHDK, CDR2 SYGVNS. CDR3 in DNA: TGTGCCAGCACACTCGGGAGTTCCGGGGAGCTGTTTTTT. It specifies CASTLGSSGELFF.

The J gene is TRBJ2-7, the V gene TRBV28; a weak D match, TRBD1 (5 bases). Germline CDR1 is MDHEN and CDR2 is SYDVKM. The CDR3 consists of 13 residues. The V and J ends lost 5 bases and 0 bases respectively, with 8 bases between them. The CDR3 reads CASSRDSSYEQYF. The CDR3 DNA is TGTGCCAGCAGTAGAGACAGCTCCTACGAGCAGTACTTC.

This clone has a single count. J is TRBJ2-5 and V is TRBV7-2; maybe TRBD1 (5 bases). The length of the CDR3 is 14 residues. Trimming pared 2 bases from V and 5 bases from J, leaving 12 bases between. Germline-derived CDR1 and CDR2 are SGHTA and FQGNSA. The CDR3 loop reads CASSLRWGRETQYF. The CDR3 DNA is TGTGCCAGCAGCTTACGGTGGGGCCGTGAGACCCAGTACTTC.

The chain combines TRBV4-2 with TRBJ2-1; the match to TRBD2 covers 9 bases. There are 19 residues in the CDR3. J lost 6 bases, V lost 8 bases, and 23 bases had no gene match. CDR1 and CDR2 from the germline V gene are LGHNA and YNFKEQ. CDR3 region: CASSRWASGAEDYRNEQFF. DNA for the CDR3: TGTGCCAGCTCGCGGTGGGCTAGCGGGGCGGAGGATTATCGCAATGAGCAGTTCTTC.

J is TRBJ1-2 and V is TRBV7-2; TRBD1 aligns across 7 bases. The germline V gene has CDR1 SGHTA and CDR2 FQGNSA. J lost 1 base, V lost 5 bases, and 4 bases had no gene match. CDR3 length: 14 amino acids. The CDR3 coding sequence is TGTGCCAGCAGCCCAGGGACAGTTAACTATGGCTACACCTTC. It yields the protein CASSPGTVNYGYTF. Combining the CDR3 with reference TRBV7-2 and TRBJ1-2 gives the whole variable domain GAGVSQSPSNKVTEKGKDVELRCDPISGHTALYWYRQSLGQGLEFLIYFQGNSAPDKSGLPSDRFSAERTGGSVSTLTIQRTQQEDSAVYLCASSPGTVNYGYTFGSGTRLTVV.

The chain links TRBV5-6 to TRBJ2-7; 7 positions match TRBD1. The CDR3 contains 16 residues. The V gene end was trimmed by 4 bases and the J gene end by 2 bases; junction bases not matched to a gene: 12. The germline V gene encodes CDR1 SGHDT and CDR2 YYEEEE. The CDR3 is CASSQYGIGTAYEQYF. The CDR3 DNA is TGTGCCAGCAGCCAGTACGGAATCGGGACAGCCTACGAGCAGTACTTC. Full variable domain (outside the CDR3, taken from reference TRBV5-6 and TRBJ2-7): DAGVTQSPTHLIKTRGQQVTLRCSPKSGHDTVSWYQQALGQGPQFIFQYYEEEERQRGNFPDRFSGHQFPNYSSELNVNALLLGDSALYLCASSQYGIGTAYEQYFGPGTRLTVT.

Written as DNA, the CDR3 is TGTGCCATCACAGGGCAGAGCTATGGCTACACCTTC. Translating gives CAITGQSYGYTF. This chain links TRBV10-3 with TRBJ1-2, with a weak D call TRBD1 (5 bases). Germline CDR1 reads ENHRY; CDR2 reads SYGVKD. Trimming removed 7 bases at V and 4 bases at J, with 10 bases between. This CDR3 has 12 residues.

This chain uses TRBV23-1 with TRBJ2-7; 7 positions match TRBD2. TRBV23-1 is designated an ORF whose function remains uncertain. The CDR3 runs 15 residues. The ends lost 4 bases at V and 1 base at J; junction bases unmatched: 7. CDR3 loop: CASSLMSSGSYEQYF. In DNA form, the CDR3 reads TGCGCCAGCAGTCTCATGTCTAGCGGTTCCTACGAGCAGTACTTC.

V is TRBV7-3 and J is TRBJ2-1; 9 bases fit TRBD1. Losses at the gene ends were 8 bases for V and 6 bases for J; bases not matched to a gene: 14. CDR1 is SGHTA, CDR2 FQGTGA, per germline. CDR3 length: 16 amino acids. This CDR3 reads CASAFSGTGTFNEQFF. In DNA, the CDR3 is TGTGCCAGCGCTTTCTCTGGGACAGGGACCTTCAATGAGCAGTTCTTC.

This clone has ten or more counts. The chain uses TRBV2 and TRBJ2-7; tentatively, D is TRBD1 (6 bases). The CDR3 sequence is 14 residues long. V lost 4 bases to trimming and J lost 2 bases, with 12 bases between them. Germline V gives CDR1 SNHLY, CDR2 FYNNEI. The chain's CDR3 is CASSAMGAAYEQYF. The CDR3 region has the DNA TGTGCCAGCAGTGCTATGGGGGCTGCCTACGAGCAGTACTTC.

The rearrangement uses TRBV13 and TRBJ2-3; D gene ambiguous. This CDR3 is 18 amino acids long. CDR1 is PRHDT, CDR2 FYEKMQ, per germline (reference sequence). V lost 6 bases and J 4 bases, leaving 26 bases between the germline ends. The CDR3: CASRELDRFRRRPDTQYF. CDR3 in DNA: TGTGCCAGCAGAGAGCTGGACCGCTTTCGCCGAAGGCCAGATACGCAGTATTTT.

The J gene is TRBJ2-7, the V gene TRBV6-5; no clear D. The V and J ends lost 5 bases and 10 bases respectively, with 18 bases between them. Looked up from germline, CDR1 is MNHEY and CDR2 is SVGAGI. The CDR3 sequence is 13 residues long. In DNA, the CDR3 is TGTGCCAGCAGTGAAGTTGGCCGGTTCGGACAGTACTTC. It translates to CASSEVGRFGQYF.

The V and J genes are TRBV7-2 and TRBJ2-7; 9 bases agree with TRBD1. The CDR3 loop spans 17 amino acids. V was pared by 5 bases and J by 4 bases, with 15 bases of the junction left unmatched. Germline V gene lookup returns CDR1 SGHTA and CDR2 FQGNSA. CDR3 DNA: TGTGCCAGCAGCAGTTACTACGATGGGACAGGGTCGTACGAGCAGTACTTC. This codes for CASSSYYDGTGSYEQYF.